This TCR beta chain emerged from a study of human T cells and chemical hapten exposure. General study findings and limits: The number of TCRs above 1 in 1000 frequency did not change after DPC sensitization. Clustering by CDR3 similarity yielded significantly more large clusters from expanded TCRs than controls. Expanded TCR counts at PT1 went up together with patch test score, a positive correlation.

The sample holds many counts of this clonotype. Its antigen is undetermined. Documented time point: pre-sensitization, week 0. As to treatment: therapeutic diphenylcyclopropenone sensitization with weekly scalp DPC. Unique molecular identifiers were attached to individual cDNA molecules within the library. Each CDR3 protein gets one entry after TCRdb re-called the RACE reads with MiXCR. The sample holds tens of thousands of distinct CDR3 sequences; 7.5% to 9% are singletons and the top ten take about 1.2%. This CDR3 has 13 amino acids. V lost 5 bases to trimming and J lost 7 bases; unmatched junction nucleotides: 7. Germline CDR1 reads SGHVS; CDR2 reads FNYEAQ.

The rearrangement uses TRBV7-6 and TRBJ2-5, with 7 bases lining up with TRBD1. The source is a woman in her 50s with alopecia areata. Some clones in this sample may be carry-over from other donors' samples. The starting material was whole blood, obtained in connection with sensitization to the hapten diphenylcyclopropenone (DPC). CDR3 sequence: CASSTDRVGTQYF. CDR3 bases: TGTGCCAGCAGCACTGACAGGGTTGGGACCCAGTACTTC.